These 23 T cell receptor beta chains originate from one sample sequenced in a study of CD8 T cells in Susac syndrome. Reverse transcription of roughly 0.5 to 1 ug RNA was carried out with random hexamers. TCRdb used MiXCR to reprocess the immunoSEQ multiplex PCR reads, holding one entry per CDR3 protein. The sample holds about 200,000 distinct CDR3 sequences, about 95% seen once. The sample comprised CD4+ T cells from PBMCs. The receptors here all came from a human donor with multiple sclerosis.

The chain joins TRBV5-1 to TRBJ2-7; 11 bases align to TRBD2. CDR1 SGHRS and CDR2 YFSETQ come from the germline V gene. The V and J ends lost 5 bases and 0 bases, in that order; junction bases with no gene match: 4. This CDR3 is 15 amino acids long. The CDR3 sequence is CASRFGTSGSYEQYF. The CDR3 coding sequence is TGCGCCAGCAGGTTTGGGACTAGCGGCTCCTACGAGCAGTACTTC.

DNA of the CDR3: TGTGCCAGCAGCGTTGGTAGCGGGAGCTACAATGAGCAGTTCTTC. It is translated as CASSVGSGSYNEQFF. V usage is TRBV9 and J usage is TRBJ2-1; 9 positions agree with TRBD2. Trimming cost V 2 bases and J 3 bases; bases outside gene matches: 3. Germline assignment: CDR1 SGDLS and CDR2 YYNGEE. The CDR3 covers 15 residues.

This chain uses TRBV9 with TRBJ1-3; a weak D match, TRBD1 (6 bases). There are 14 residues in the CDR3. V was cut by 0 bases and J by 3 bases, with 7 bases left in between. The germline V gene encodes CDR1 SGDLS and CDR2 YYNGEE. CDR3 loop: CASSVAGDGNTIYF. DNA for the CDR3: TGTGCCAGCAGCGTAGCAGGGGATGGAAACACCATATATTTT.

V gene TRBV28 combines with J gene TRBJ2-3; 10 bases fit TRBD2. Per the germline V gene, CDR1 is MDHEN and CDR2 is SYDVKM. Unmatched junction bases numbered 7, after V lost 4 bases and J lost 6 bases. CDR3 length: 15 residues. The CDR3 protein is CASSSSSGSRDTQYF. In DNA form, the CDR3 reads TGTGCCAGCAGTTCCTCTAGCGGGAGTAGGGATACGCAGTATTTT.

The chain is built from TRBV2 and TRBJ2-2, with a weak D call TRBD1 (5 bases). The CDR3 covers 14 residues. From germline, CDR1 is SNHLY and CDR2 FYNNEI. V was shortened by 3 bases and J by 6 bases, with 11 bases between the two germline ends. Here the CDR3 reads CASSDGARAGELFF. The CDR3 DNA is TGTGCCAGCAGTGATGGGGCTAGGGCCGGGGAGCTGTTTTTT.

The V and J genes are TRBV7-2 and TRBJ2-2, with D hard to call. Trimming pared 5 bases from V and 6 bases from J, leaving 13 bases between. CDR1 SGHTA and CDR2 FQGNSA come from the germline V gene. This CDR3 comprises 14 residues. CDR3 sequence reads: CASSPSALSGELFF. The CDR3 DNA reads TGTGCCAGCAGCCCCTCGGCACTCTCCGGGGAGCTGTTTTTT.

This clonotype was seen only once. V and J are TRBV5-4 and TRBJ2-1, with 8 bases that match TRBD1. Unmatched junction bases numbered 9, after V lost 5 bases and J lost 5 bases. The CDR3 is 15 amino acids. Germline V lookup: CDR1 SGHNT, CDR2 YYREEE (reference sequence). This CDR3 reads CASRPGQGRDNEQFF. The CDR3 DNA reads as TGTGCCAGCAGACCAGGACAGGGAAGGGACAATGAGCAGTTCTTC.

The V and J genes are TRBV18 and TRBJ2-3; D is possibly TRBD1 (5 bases). Trimming pared 10 bases from V and 0 bases from J, leaving 14 bases between. The germline CDR1 and CDR2 sequences are KGHSH and LQKENI. CDR3 size: 14 residues. The CDR3 reads CAITDSSSTDTQYF. For the CDR3, the DNA is TGTGCCATCACCGACAGTTCTAGCACAGATACGCAGTATTTT.

The chain uses TRBV3-1 and TRBJ2-5; D not certain. The germline gives CDR1 LGHDT, CDR2 YNNKEL (reference sequence). CDR3 size: 11 residues. Trimming took off 0 bases at V and 7 bases at J, with 3 bases between the two ends. In DNA, the CDR3 is TGTGCCAGCAGCCAAGATGTGACCCAGTACTTC. Translating it yields CASSQDVTQYF.

The chain carries TRBV30 and TRBJ1-1; D gene ambiguous. Between the trimmed V and J ends, which lost 2 bases and 1 base, there was a span of 8 bases. CDR3 length: 13 amino acids. Germline V lookup: CDR1 GTSNPN, CDR2 SVGIG (reference sequence). CDR3 nucleotide sequence: TGTGCCTGGAGTCGATGGGGGAACACTGAAGCTTTCTTT. Its translation: CAWSRWGNTEAFF.

The chain combines TRBV30 with TRBJ1-5; 7 bases match TRBD1. Germline V gene lookup returns CDR1 GTSNPN and CDR2 SVGIG (reference sequence). This CDR3 is built from 13 residues. V shed 1 base, J shed 6 bases, and the junction held 3 bases outside the gene matches. The CDR3 coding sequence is TGTGCCTGGAGTGAGGGGGCGGTTCAGCCCCAGCATTTT. Translated, it gives CAWSEGAVQPQHF.

The chain carries TRBV29-1 and TRBJ2-7; 7 nucleotides agree with TRBD2. The CDR3 loop spans 12 amino acids. CDR1 is SQVTM, CDR2 ANQGSEA, per germline. After removal of 7 bases from V and 3 bases from J, the junction contained 6 bases not matched to a gene. CDR3 nucleotides: TGCAGCGGGGGCGGCGGGGGCTACGAGCAGTACTTC. Residues: CSGGGGGYEQYF.

This sequence joins TRBV24-1 and TRBJ2-3; 15 nucleotides line up with TRBD2. With 1 base clipped from V and 3 bases from J, the junction kept 1 base outside the gene matches. The CDR3 spans 17 residues. Looked up from germline, CDR1 is KGHDR and CDR2 is SFDVKD. CDR3 protein: CATSDFGLAGGTDTQYF. CDR3 nucleotide sequence: TGTGCCACCAGTGATTTCGGACTAGCGGGAGGGACAGATACGCAGTATTTT.

The rearrangement links TRBV27 to TRBJ1-5; D gene uncertain. The V gene lost 2 bases and the J gene lost 1 base, with 6 bases spanning the gap. CDR3 length: 14 residues. Germline CDR1 is MNHEY and CDR2 is SMNVEV (reference sequence). The CDR3 protein is CASSLVNSNQPQHF. DNA for the CDR3: TGTGCCAGCAGTTTAGTGAACAGCAATCAGCCCCAGCATTTT.

The chain links TRBV11-1 to TRBJ2-7, with D unclear. The germline CDR1 and CDR2 sequences are SGHAT and FQDESV (reference sequence). The CDR3 has 13 amino acids. V dropped 4 bases and J dropped 2 bases, with 9 bases sitting between them. The CDR3 nucleotides are TGTGCCAGCAGCTCATGGGTCACCTACGAGCAGTACTTC. It codes for CASSSWVTYEQYF.

The CDR3 region has the DNA TGCGCCAGTAAACAGGGGGCGAACACTGAAGCTTTCTTT. Protein product: CASKQGANTEAFF. The rearrangement uses TRBV5-1 and TRBJ1-1; 9 bases match TRBD1. The junction had 3 bases not matched to a gene; V was cut back by 8 bases and J by 1 base. The CDR3 totals 13 residues. CDR1 and CDR2 from the germline V gene are SGHRS and YFSETQ.

The V call is TRBV28, the J call TRBJ2-7, with TRBD2 matching over 13 bases. CDR1 is MDHEN, CDR2 SYDVKM, per germline. This CDR3 is built from 17 residues. The V segment lost 4 bases and the J segment 2 bases; nucleotides outside the gene matches: 8. The CDR3 coding sequence is TGTGCCAGCAGTTCTCCCTCTACTAGCGGGAGGGCCTACGAGCAGTACTTC. Translated, it gives CASSSPSTSGRAYEQYF. The full variable domain, in which reference TRBV28 and TRBJ2-7 provide the parts outside the CDR3, is DVKVTQSSRYLVKRTGEKVFLECVQDMDHENMFWYRQDPGLGLRLIYFSYDVKMKEKGDIPEGYSVSREKKERFSLILESASTNQTSMYLCASSSPSTSGRAYEQYFGPGTRLTVT.

The chain joins TRBV4-1 to TRBJ2-7; D possibly matches TRBD1 or TRBD2 (6 bases each). This CDR3 region has 16 residues. Germline values: CDR1 MGHRA, CDR2 YSYEKL. V was clipped by 1 base and J by 0 bases, with 13 bases between them. The CDR3, as DNA: TGCGCCAGCAGCCAAGGGCGAGGGGGGCGCTCCTACGAGCAGTACTTC. This sequence encodes CASSQGRGGRSYEQYF.

This chain links TRBV7-9 with TRBJ1-4, with D hard to call. CDR3 length: 15 residues. Germline values: CDR1 SEHNR, CDR2 FQNEAQ (reference sequence). Trimming cost V 5 bases and J 0 bases, with 10 bases left between them. CDR3 DNA sequence: TGTGCCAGCAGCCCACAGCCTGCAACTAATGAAAAACTGTTTTTT. This translates into CASSPQPATNEKLFF.

V is TRBV12-3 or TRBV12-4 and J is TRBJ1-1, with D tentatively TRBD1 (5 bases). The CDR3 sequence is 12 residues long. With 9 bases removed from V and 1 base from J, the gap between germline ends came to 9 bases. Here the CDR3 reads CARPGGNTEAFF. The DNA of the CDR3 is TGTGCCAGGCCGGGGGGGAACACTGAAGCTTTCTTT.

The rearrangement links TRBV15 to TRBJ2-2, with no clear D. V gave up 4 bases and J gave up 7 bases, with 16 bases separating them. In germline, CDR1 is LNHNV, CDR2 YYDKDF (reference sequence). The CDR3 is 15 residues long. For the CDR3, the DNA is TGTGCCACCAGCACCCCCCCCCAGCACAGCGGGGAGCTGTTTTTT. It translates to CATSTPPQHSGELFF. The complete variable domain, with remaining parts taken from reference TRBV15 and TRBJ2-2, reads DAMVIQNPRYQVTQFGKPVTLSCSQTLNHNVMYWYQQKSSQAPKLLFHYYDKDFNNEADTPDNFQSRRPNTSFCFLDIRSPGLGDTAMYLCATSTPPQHSGELFFGEGSRLTVL.

V usage is TRBV20-1 and J usage is TRBJ1-2; D is undetermined. Trimming cost V 3 bases and J 7 bases, with 9 bases left between them. From germline, CDR1 is DFQATT and CDR2 SNEGSKA (reference sequence). There are 11 residues in the CDR3. CDR3 DNA: TGCAGTGCTAGTTCACGGGGTGGCTACACCTTC. Translating it yields CSASSRGGYTF.

The rearrangement uses TRBV27 and TRBJ2-3, with D uncertain. There are 12 residues in the CDR3. The V gene lost 7 bases and the J gene lost 0 bases, with 5 bases spanning the gap. The germline V gene encodes CDR1 MNHEY and CDR2 SMNVEV (reference sequence). Written as DNA, the CDR3 is TGTGCCAGCACCCTAAGCACAGATACGCAGTATTTT. This encodes CASTLSTDTQYF.